Listed here are 16 T cell receptor beta chains from one sample, sequenced in a study of patients and donors after allogeneic stem cell transplantation. TCRdb redid the calling of the RT-PCR reads with MiXCR, one entry per CDR3 protein. The sample includes more than 150,000 distinct CDR3 sequences, around 41% of them seen just once. Sequencing used blood, either unsorted or a sorted T cell fraction (not recorded which). The source is a human donor who was either an allogeneic HSCT recipient or a stem cell or donor lymphocyte infusion donor (not recorded which). It is not recorded whose cells these are; they may come from a transplant donor.

Only a few counts were recorded for this clonotype. The chain uses TRBV29-1 and TRBJ1-1; 10 bases are shared with TRBD1. The germline CDR1 and CDR2 sequences are SQVTM and ANQGSEA. The ends lost 6 bases at V and 8 bases at J; junction bases unmatched: 3. The CDR3 runs to 11 residues. In nucleotides, the CDR3 is TGCAGCGTGGGGACAGGGGCGGAAGCTTTCTTT. Translating it yields CSVGTGAEAFF.

The chain joins TRBV15 to TRBJ1-1, with D possibly matching TRBD1 (5 bases). Trimming removed 2 bases from V and 5 bases from J, with 15 bases in between. The germline V gene has CDR1 LNHNV and CDR2 YYDKDF (reference sequence). The CDR3 is 15 residues long. The CDR3 nucleotides read TGTGCCACCAGCAGACCCCAGGGATGGGAAACTGAAGCTTTCTTT. This encodes CATSRPQGWETEAFF.

This clonotype was observed a handful of times. The CDR3 here is CASSPARGSYNSPLHF. The CDR3 bases are TGTGCCAGCAGCCCTGCCCGGGGCTCCTATAATTCACCCCTCCACTTT. The V call is TRBV12-3 or TRBV12-4, the J call TRBJ1-6; D gene unclear. V was clipped by 6 bases and J by 0 bases, with 12 bases between them. This CDR3 is built from 16 residues.

CDR3 sequence (DNA): TGTGCCAGCAGTGAATGGGGGTCTGACTATGGCTACACCTTC. It yields the protein CASSEWGSDYGYTF. The chain employs TRBV2 and TRBJ1-2, with a tentative D call TRBD1 (5 bases). Trimming took 2 bases from V and 3 from J, leaving 10 bases between them. This CDR3 region has 14 residues. The germline CDR1 and CDR2 sequences are SNHLY and FYNNEI.

This chain connects TRBV28 to TRBJ1-1, with D maybe TRBD1 (5 bases). V lost 3 bases to trimming and J lost 1 base, with 15 bases between them. In germline, CDR1 is MDHEN, CDR2 SYDVKM. The length of the CDR3 is 16 residues. CDR3: CASSFPQGAGNTEAFF. The CDR3 DNA sequence: TGTGCCAGCAGTTTCCCTCAGGGCGCGGGGAACACTGAAGCTTTCTTT.

This clonotype was seen more than once but under ten times. The V call is TRBV6-2 or TRBV6-3, the J call TRBJ1-1; D might be TRBD1 (6 bases). V shed 0 bases and J shed 11 bases, with 13 bases lying between them. CDR3 length: 13 residues. Germline CDR1 MNHEY, CDR2 SVGEGT. Here the CDR3 DNA reads TGTGCCAGCAGTTACTCCGGGGCAGGGGACGCTTTCTTT. Translating gives CASSYSGAGDAFF.

The gene calls are TRBV12-3 or TRBV12-4 and TRBJ1-1, with TRBD1 as a possible D gene (5 bases). This CDR3 region has 16 residues. The germline V and J ends were trimmed by 2 bases and 4 bases, with 17 bases remaining between them. CDR3 nucleotide sequence: TGTGCCAGCAGTTTAAAAAGTGGGGCGGGAGGCACTGAAGCTTTCTTT. It translates to CASSLKSGAGGTEAFF.

This clonotype occurred a few times. The V call is TRBV5-6, the J call TRBJ1-1; a possible D gene is TRBD1 (6 bases). CDR3 length: 14 residues. V lost 1 base and J lost 4, with 11 bases in between. The germline gives CDR1 SGHDT, CDR2 YYEEEE. The CDR3 coding sequence is TGTGCCAGCAGCTTGCAGGGACAAGGCACTGAAGCTTTCTTT. Protein product: CASSLQGQGTEAFF.

This clonotype turned up a few times. The CDR3 coding sequence is TGTGCCAGCAGTTTGAAGGCCTATGGCTACACCTTC. This sequence encodes CASSLKAYGYTF. This chain joins TRBV28 and TRBJ1-2; D gene unclear. Trimming left V 3 bases short and J 4 bases short, with 6 bases between. In germline, CDR1 is MDHEN, CDR2 SYDVKM. The CDR3 runs to 12 residues.

This clonotype showed up just a few times. The chain combines TRBV7-9 with TRBJ1-5; a possible D gene is TRBD1 (6 bases). CDR3 length equals 15 residues. Germline CDR1 reads SEHNR; CDR2 reads FQNEAQ (reference sequence). Trimming cost V 10 bases and J 2 bases, with 18 bases left between them. CDR3: CATPWGRGRNQPQHF. The CDR3 nucleotides are TGTGCCACCCCCTGGGGCAGGGGTCGCAATCAGCCCCAGCATTTT.

The sample holds one count of this clonotype. This chain connects TRBV7-2 to TRBJ1-2; the match to TRBD1 covers 9 bases. V trimming: 2 bases; J trimming: 6 bases; junction bases outside the gene matches: 10. This CDR3 is built from 16 residues. From germline, CDR1 is SGHTA and CDR2 FQGNSA. CDR3 sequence (DNA): TGTGCCAGCAGCTTATCGGGGGACAGGGTCCTTCATGGCTACACCTTC. Translating it yields CASSLSGDRVLHGYTF.

The CDR3 coding sequence is TGTGCCAGCAGTGGGTGCCACTATGGCTACACCTTC. Translated: CASSGCHYGYTF. This chain connects TRBV12-3 or TRBV12-4 to TRBJ1-2; D remains unclear. Trimming took off 5 bases at V and 3 bases at J, with 7 bases between the two ends. The CDR3 is 12 residues long.

This clonotype was seen only a few times. This chain uses TRBV24-1 with TRBJ1-1; possible D gene TRBD1, 5 bases. With 4 bases removed from V and 5 bases from J, the gap between germline ends came to 16 bases. CDR3 size: 15 residues. Germline CDR1 and CDR2: KGHDR and SFDVKD. The CDR3: CATSEGDLRRTEAFF. Here the CDR3 DNA reads TGTGCCACCAGTGAAGGGGACCTCAGAAGGACTGAAGCTTTCTTT.

This clonotype was seen only a few times. The chain uses TRBV2 and TRBJ1-4, with D maybe TRBD1 (6 bases). CDR1 and CDR2 (germline): SNHLY, FYNNEI. V lost 7 bases, J lost 5 bases, and 14 bases lay in between. This CDR3 has 14 residues. This chain's CDR3 is CASKDSPNNEKLFF. In DNA form, the CDR3 reads TGTGCCAGCAAGGACAGCCCGAACAATGAAAAACTGTTTTTT.

This clonotype was observed a few times. The V call is TRBV3-1, the J call TRBJ1-2; D is possibly TRBD1 (5 bases). The CDR3 sequence is 16 residues long. The V gene lost 1 base and the J gene lost 0 bases, with 12 bases spanning the gap. The germline gives CDR1 LGHDT, CDR2 YNNKEL (reference sequence). The CDR3 sequence is CASSQGPRGTNYGYTF. The CDR3 coding sequence is TGTGCCAGCAGCCAAGGCCCCCGGGGCACTAACTATGGCTACACCTTC.

The V and J genes are TRBV12-3 or TRBV12-4 and TRBJ1-2; a possible D gene is TRBD1 (5 bases). The CDR3 length is 16 residues. V was pared by 5 bases and J by 1 base, with 17 bases between. The CDR3 sequence is CASSPPGGNVNYGYTF. DNA for the CDR3: TGTGCCAGCAGTCCCCCGGGGGGTAACGTTAACTATGGCTACACCTTC.